These T cell receptor beta chains were read from a single sample in a study of CXCR3-negative and CXCR3-positive naive CD8 T cells. After re-calling the 5' RACE reads, TCRdb lists one entry per CDR3 protein, DNA absent. This sample's table reports fewer than 80,000 distinct CDR3 sequences. Sequencing was carried out using naive CXCR3- CD8+ T cells from blood. These TCRs come from a human donor in good health. Some clones in this sample may be carry-over from other donors' samples. Each CDR3 is given with its conserved first and last residue.

V gene	J gene	CDR3 protein
TRBV4-2	TRBJ2-3	CASSQDLTDTQYF
TRBV14	TRBJ2-2	CASSQIGTANTGELFF
TRBV6-6	TRBJ2-5	CASTPHQRGGGETQYF
TRBV29-1	TRBJ2-2	CSVEGRGPTGELFF
TRBV10-1	TRBJ1-1	CASRPGDANTEAFF
TRBV5-5	TRBJ2-7	CASSGQGAEQYF
TRBV29-1	TRBJ2-7	CSVSSPYEQYF
TRBV19	TRBJ2-7	CASSATSAINSYEQYF
TRBV7-9	TRBJ2-7	CASSSGGRYSYEQYF
TRBV28	TRBJ2-7	CASRTPGLSYEQYF
TRBV7-2	TRBJ2-7	CASSSFGYEQYF
TRBV12-3/TRBV12-4	TRBJ1-5	CASRVGPNNQPQHF
TRBV3-1	TRBJ2-7	CASRPTGYYEQYF
TRBV7-3	TRBJ1-2	CASSLEDRDYTF
TRBV7-2	TRBJ1-2	CASSFPADLYGYTF
TRBV6-6	TRBJ2-1	CASGEDRVQNEQFF
TRBV28	TRBJ2-7	CASIRDADRDDEQYF
TRBV29-1	TRBJ2-1	CSVENRVGAPLGVEQFF
TRBV29-1	TRBJ2-7	CSVPTGTDQIEQYF
TRBV7-9	TRBJ1-5	CASSFQDLEPQHF
TRBV29-1	TRBJ2-3	CSVEESVDTDTQYF
TRBV7-9	TRBJ1-1	CASRRDTEAFF
TRBV10-3	TRBJ1-5	CAISVDREEGQPQHF
TRBV15	TRBJ2-1	CATSRGVRSYNEQFF
TRBV18	TRBJ2-7	CASSPTDTLGDEQYF
TRBV12-3/TRBV12-4	TRBJ2-1	CASSLTGGTHNEQFF
TRBV7-2	TRBJ2-7	CASSLQQGPSSYEQYF
TRBV7-9	TRBJ1-2	CASRNGGPLYGYTF